Each of the 18 T cell receptor beta chains below was sequenced from the same sample in a study of response to subunit inactivated influenza vaccine. MiXCR, run by TCRdb on the RT-PCR reads, gives a single entry per CDR3 protein. The table records about 520,000 distinct CDR3 sequences, approximately 7.7% of them present only once. The sequencing used PBMCs from blood, collected 23 months after vaccination. These receptors were obtained from a man between 50 and 69 years old who received an inactivated influenza vaccine.

The chain uses TRBV18 and TRBJ1-5, with D perhaps matching TRBD1 (5 bases). Trimming shortened V by 4 bases and J by 3 bases, and 13 bases separated the two germline ends. Germline CDR1 is KGHSH and CDR2 is LQKENI. This CDR3 comprises 15 residues. This chain's CDR3 is CASSQNAGANQPQHF. The CDR3 DNA sequence: TGTGCCAGCTCACAGAACGCCGGGGCCAATCAGCCCCAGCATTTT. Combining the CDR3 with reference TRBV18 and TRBJ1-5 gives the whole variable domain NAGVMQNPRHLVRRRGQEARLRCSPMKGHSHVYWYRQLPEEGLKFMVYLQKENIIDESGMPKERFSAEFPKEGPSILRIQQVVRGDSAAYFCASSQNAGANQPQHFGDGTRLSIL.

The chain joins TRBV20-1 to TRBJ2-5; D is undetermined. The germline V gene encodes CDR1 DFQATT and CDR2 SNEGSKA (reference sequence). Trimming removed 8 bases from V and 1 base from J, with 14 bases in between. This CDR3 has 13 residues. In DNA, the CDR3 is TGCAGTCCTTCGGCTCTAGGCCAAGAGACCCAGTACTTC. As protein: CSPSALGQETQYF.

This clonotype was seen ten or more times. The rearrangement uses TRBV7-9 and TRBJ2-4; D gene ambiguous. The germline V gene encodes CDR1 SEHNR and CDR2 FQNEAQ (reference sequence). Trimming shortened V by 1 base and J by 7 bases, and 5 bases separated the two germline ends. The length of the CDR3 is 12 residues. The CDR3 is CASSLVMNIQYF. The CDR3 DNA follows: TGTGCCAGCAGCTTAGTCATGAACATTCAGTACTTC.

This clonotype has only a few counts. In nucleotides, the CDR3 is TGTGCCAGCACCAAGACTAGCGGGAGGGCCTTCGGACGGGAGCAGTTCTTC. It encodes CASTKTSGRAFGREQFF. The gene calls are TRBV6-2 or TRBV6-3 and TRBJ2-1; 14 positions match TRBD2. The CDR3 covers 17 residues. The ends lost 7 bases at V and 10 bases at J; junction bases unmatched: 15. Germline V lookup: CDR1 MNHEY, CDR2 SVGEGT.

This clonotype was observed many times. The chain employs TRBV18 and TRBJ2-1, with 12 bases matching TRBD2. Germline CDR1 is KGHSH and CDR2 is LQKENI. The CDR3 has 17 amino acids. V dropped 4 bases and J dropped 5; count of bases not matched to a gene: 9. The CDR3 DNA follows: TGTGCCAGCTCACAACGACTAGCGGGGGCCCTTCACAATGAGCAGTTCTTC. Translating it yields CASSQRLAGALHNEQFF. The whole variable domain, remainder taken from reference TRBV18 and TRBJ2-1, is NAGVMQNPRHLVRRRGQEARLRCSPMKGHSHVYWYRQLPEEGLKFMVYLQKENIIDESGMPKERFSAEFPKEGPSILRIQQVVRGDSAAYFCASSQRLAGALHNEQFFGPGTRLTVL.

Many counts were recorded for this clonotype. The rearrangement uses TRBV27 and TRBJ1-1; tentatively, D is TRBD1 (5 bases). Germline V gene data show CDR1 as MNHEY and CDR2 as SMNVEV (reference sequence). The CDR3 consists of 13 residues. V was shortened by 5 bases and J by 5 bases, with 12 bases between the two germline ends. The DNA of the CDR3 is TGTGCCAGCAGTAAACTACAGGTAACTGAAGCTTTCTTT. Translating gives CASSKLQVTEAFF.

This clonotype was picked up one time. The CDR3 coding sequence is TGCAGCGTTATGACAGACCCCTCCTACAATGAGCAGTTCTTC. This sequence encodes CSVMTDPSYNEQFF. V usage is TRBV29-1 and J usage is TRBJ2-1; the D gene is possibly TRBD1 (5 bases). The CDR3 extends over 14 amino acids. CDR1 is SQVTM and CDR2 is ANQGSEA in the germline V gene. The germline V and J ends were trimmed by 5 bases and 0 bases, with 11 bases remaining between them.

This clonotype was detected ten times or more. This rearrangement joins TRBV10-3 to TRBJ1-4, with TRBD1 identical over 7 bases. There are 19 residues in the CDR3. The V segment lost 0 bases and the J segment 4 bases; nucleotides outside the gene matches: 14. CDR1 and CDR2 from the germline V gene are ENHRY and SYGVKD. The CDR3 coding sequence is TGTGCCATCAGTGAGTCCAACGATAAAACAGGGGCGGTTAATGAAAAACTGTTTTTT. Protein sequence: CAISESNDKTGAVNEKLFF.

The chain carries TRBV7-2 and TRBJ1-1, with 7 bases aligning to TRBD1. Germline CDR1 is SGHTA and CDR2 is FQGNSA. The junction had 6 bases not matched to a gene; V was cut back by 5 bases and J by 0 bases. This CDR3 contains 15 residues. CDR3 region: CASSDYRGLNTEAFF. CDR3 bases: TGTGCCAGCAGCGACTACAGGGGACTGAACACTGAAGCTTTCTTT.

This CDR3 is CASSLQDIYEQYF. The CDR3 DNA reads as TGTGCCAGCAGTTTACAGGATATATACGAGCAGTACTTC. This sequence joins TRBV12-3 or TRBV12-4 and TRBJ2-7; D not certain. The ends were cut back, 2 bases at V and 4 bases at J, with 9 bases in the middle. This CDR3 has 13 amino acids.

V usage is TRBV5-5 and J usage is TRBJ2-3, with 10 bases matching TRBD2. Germline V gene data show CDR1 as SGHKS and CDR2 as YYEKEE (reference sequence). The CDR3 consists of 15 residues. The ends lost 2 bases at V and 4 bases at J; junction bases unmatched: 4. The CDR3 loop is CASSLTSGTSDTQYF. In DNA, the CDR3 is TGTGCCAGCAGCTTAACTAGCGGGACATCAGATACGCAGTATTTT.

Of note for this clonotype: A much larger clone sits a single nucleotide away, making a read error possible. J is TRBJ1-5 and V is TRBV5-5, with D possibly being TRBD1 (5 bases). CDR3 length equals 15 residues. Per germline, CDR1 SGHKS and CDR2 YYEKEE (reference sequence). The V end was cut by 7 bases, the J end by 1 base, with 15 bases between. The CDR3 protein is CASGPGKTSNQPQHF. CDR3 coding DNA: TGTGCCAGCGGCCCAGGGAAGACAAGCAATCAGCCCCAGCATTTT.

The table lists this clonotype with many counts. The gene calls are TRBV6-2 or TRBV6-3 and TRBJ1-2; D unresolved. The CDR3 has 12 residues. CDR1 and CDR2 (germline): MNHEY, SVGEGT. The V end was cut by 1 base, the J end by 9 bases, with 9 bases between. The CDR3 sequence is CASSYYEIRYTF. The CDR3 DNA sequence: TGTGCCAGCAGTTACTACGAGATACGCTACACCTTC.

This clonotype was observed at least ten times. The rearrangement joins TRBV5-1 to TRBJ2-5; D not certain. The CDR3 runs 13 residues. Germline V gene lookup returns CDR1 SGHRS and CDR2 YFSETQ. Trimming took 0 bases from V and 1 from J, leaving 4 bases between them. For the CDR3, the DNA is TGCGCCAGCAGCTTGGACACCCAAGAGACCCAGTACTTC. As protein: CASSLDTQETQYF.

This clonotype appeared a few times. V and J are TRBV5-1 and TRBJ2-5; the match to TRBD1 covers 7 bases. This CDR3 spans 13 amino acids. Trimming at V came to 2 bases and at J to 4 bases, leaving 2 bases not matched to a gene. CDR1 and CDR2 (germline): SGHRS, YFSETQ. CDR3 coding DNA: TGCGCCAGCAGCTTTGACAGGGCAGAGACCCAGTACTTC. Protein sequence: CASSFDRAETQYF. Supplemented by reference TRBV5-1 and TRBJ2-5, the full variable domain reads KAGVTQTPRYLIKTRGQQVTLSCSPISGHRSVSWYQQTPGQGLQFLFEYFSETQRNKGNFPGRFSGRQFSNSRSEMNVSTLELGDSALYLCASSFDRAETQYFGPGTRLLVL.

This clonotype was observed a handful of times. V and J are TRBV28 and TRBJ2-3; TRBD2 matches at 7 bases. V dropped 2 bases and J dropped 0; count of bases not matched to a gene: 11. This CDR3 has 18 amino acids. CDR1 MDHEN and CDR2 SYDVKM come from the germline V gene. The DNA of the CDR3 is TGTGCCAGCAGTTTAGTAGCGGGCTCGTGGTCTAGCACAGATACGCAGTATTTT. Translating it yields CASSLVAGSWSSTDTQYF. Combining the CDR3 with reference TRBV28 and TRBJ2-3 gives the whole variable domain DVKVTQSSRYLVKRTGEKVFLECVQDMDHENMFWYRQDPGLGLRLIYFSYDVKMKEKGDIPEGYSVSREKKERFSLILESASTNQTSMYLCASSLVAGSWSSTDTQYFGPGTRLTVL.

The rearrangement uses TRBV12-3 or TRBV12-4 and TRBJ2-3; D is possibly TRBD1 (6 bases). Trimming cost V 3 bases and J 3 bases, with 10 bases left between them. The CDR3 sequence is 14 residues long. In nucleotides, the CDR3 is TGTGCCAGCAGTTTTTGGGGGCAGACAGATACGCAGTATTTT. Translated, it gives CASSFWGQTDTQYF.

The chain couples TRBV5-1 to TRBJ1-3; unclear D gene. The CDR3 has 13 residues. Trimming left V 0 bases short and J 8 bases short, with 9 bases between. Germline CDR1 is SGHRS and CDR2 is YFSETQ. The CDR3 region is CASSLDSIDTIYF. CDR3 DNA: TGCGCCAGCAGCTTGGATAGCATTGACACCATATATTTT.